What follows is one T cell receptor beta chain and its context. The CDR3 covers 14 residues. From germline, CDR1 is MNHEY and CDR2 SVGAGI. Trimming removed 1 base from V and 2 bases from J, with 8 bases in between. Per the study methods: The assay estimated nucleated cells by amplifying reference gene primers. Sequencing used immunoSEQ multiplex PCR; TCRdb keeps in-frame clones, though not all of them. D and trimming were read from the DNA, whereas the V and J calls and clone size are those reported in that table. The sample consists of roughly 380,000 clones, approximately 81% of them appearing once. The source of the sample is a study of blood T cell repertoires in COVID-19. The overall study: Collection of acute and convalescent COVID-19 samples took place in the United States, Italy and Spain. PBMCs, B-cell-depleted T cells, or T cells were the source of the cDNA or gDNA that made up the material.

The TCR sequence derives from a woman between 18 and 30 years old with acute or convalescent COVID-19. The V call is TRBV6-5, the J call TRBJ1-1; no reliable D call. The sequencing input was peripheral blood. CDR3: CASSYFETNTEAFF. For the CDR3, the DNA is TGTGCCAGCAGTTACTTCGAGACAAACACTGAAGCTTTCTTT.